The 12 T cell receptor beta chains reported below all come from one sample, sequenced in a study of cytomegalovirus exposure and HLA in healthy donors. The primer mix had 60 Vbeta and 13 Jbeta primers. TCRdb's table, derived via immunoSEQ multiplex PCR, lists solely in-frame clones and lacks some. The sample carries under 200,000 clones, roughly 78% recorded once. Sequencing was performed on PBMCs. These receptors all come from a woman between 35 and 50 years old in good health and CMV-seronegative.

The chain recombines TRBV10-3 with TRBJ1-4; D possibly corresponds to TRBD1 (5 bases). The CDR3 length is 13 residues. CDR1 and CDR2 from the germline V gene are ENHRY and SYGVKD. The V and J ends lost 10 bases and 10 bases respectively, with 19 bases between them. The CDR3 reads CASREGGSRKLFF. CDR3 DNA sequence: TGTGCCAGCAGGGAGGGCGGCTCCCGAAAACTGTTTTTT.

This chain connects TRBV19 to TRBJ1-3; D perhaps matches TRBD1 (6 bases). Germline V lookup: CDR1 LNHDA, CDR2 SQIVND (reference sequence). The CDR3 covers 17 residues. Trimming cost V 5 bases and J 0 bases, with 17 bases left between them. CDR3 protein: CASSVPPGHPSGNTIYF. The CDR3, as DNA: TGTGCCAGTAGTGTCCCCCCGGGACACCCCTCTGGAAACACCATATATTTT.

The chain joins TRBV4-1 to TRBJ2-1; perhaps TRBD2 as D (7 bases). Germline lookup yields CDR1 MGHRA and CDR2 YSYEKL. There are 14 residues in the CDR3. Trimming took off 5 bases at V and 3 bases at J, with 11 bases between the two ends. The CDR3 nucleotides read TGCGCCAGCAGCGAGGGGGGGGACTACAATGAGCAGTTCTTC. As protein: CASSEGGDYNEQFF.

This clone occurred a few times. The chain couples TRBV9 to TRBJ2-7, with 11 positions matching TRBD2. Germline CDR1 is SGDLS and CDR2 is YYNGEE. Losses at the gene ends were 0 bases for V and 0 bases for J; bases not matched to a gene: 5. The CDR3 is made up of 17 amino acids. CDR3 residues: CASSVGLAGGTSYEQYF. As DNA, the CDR3 is TGTGCCAGCAGCGTAGGGCTAGCGGGGGGAACCTCCTACGAGCAGTACTTC.

This clone was observed a few times. The chain combines TRBV10-1 with TRBJ2-7, with 7 bases that match TRBD1. The CDR3 runs 15 residues. Germline loops: CDR1 WNHNN, CDR2 SYGVQD (reference sequence). The ends lost 8 bases at V and 2 bases at J; junction bases unmatched: 12. CDR3 nucleotides: TGCGCCAGCGGAGATACAGGGGCTCTTCCCTACGAGCAGTACTTC. Translating it yields CASGDTGALPYEQYF.

V and J are TRBV28 and TRBJ1-4; tentatively, D is TRBD1 (6 bases). CDR3 size: 13 residues. Germline V gene sequence: CDR1 MDHEN, CDR2 SYDVKM. Trimming cost V 6 bases and J 4 bases, with 9 bases left between them. The CDR3 is CASRTGINEKLFF. The CDR3 DNA reads as TGTGCCAGCAGGACAGGAATTAATGAAAAACTGTTTTTT.

This clone was seen a handful of times. This chain links TRBV18 with TRBJ2-7; D is undetermined. Per germline, CDR1 KGHSH and CDR2 LQKENI. The germline V and J ends were trimmed by 3 bases and 1 base, with 7 bases remaining between them. The CDR3 runs 13 residues. The CDR3 coding sequence is TGTGCCAGCTCACCGACATCTTCCTACGAGCAGTACTTC. Translated: CASSPTSSYEQYF.

The J gene is TRBJ1-3, the V gene TRBV28; the match to TRBD1 covers 7 bases. Germline V CDR1 and CDR2: MDHEN, SYDVKM. CDR3 size: 17 residues. V lost 3 bases and J lost 0; bases outside the gene matches: 8. CDR3 coding DNA: TGTGCCAGCAGTTTTTTAGGCAGGGGGGACTCTGGAAACACCATATATTTT. Translated, it gives CASSFLGRGDSGNTIYF.

The V and J genes are TRBV14 and TRBJ2-1, with 10 bases fitting TRBD2. The CDR3 consists of 15 residues. The V gene's germline CDR1 is SGHDN and CDR2 FVKESK. Trimming removed 2 bases from V and 8 bases from J; junction bases left unmatched: 6. The DNA of the CDR3 is TGTGCCAGCAGCCAACTAGCGGGGGTTAGTTATGAGCAGTTCTTC. As protein: CASSQLAGVSYEQFF.

The chain links TRBV28 to TRBJ2-7; 8 nucleotides match TRBD1. CDR1 and CDR2 (germline): MDHEN, SYDVKM. This CDR3 comprises 14 residues. The trim removed 9 bases at V and 2 bases at J, leaving 9 bases unmatched. The CDR3 region is CASSQTGGTYEQYF. In DNA form, the CDR3 reads TGTGCCAGTTCCCAAACAGGGGGGACCTACGAGCAGTACTTC.

The chain recombines TRBV28 with TRBJ2-3, with D possibly matching TRBD2 (6 bases). The CDR3 is made up of 17 amino acids. The germline CDR1 and CDR2 sequences are MDHEN and SYDVKM. Deletions cut 6 bases from V and 3 bases from J, with 22 bases between. The CDR3: CASSRGVGTLATDTQYF. The CDR3 bases are TGTGCCAGCAGCCGAGGTGTGGGGACTTTGGCGACAGATACGCAGTATTTT.

The genes are TRBV2 and TRBJ1-2, with D perhaps TRBD1 (5 bases). Germline V gene data show CDR1 as SNHLY and CDR2 as FYNNEI. V gave up 8 bases and J gave up 7 bases, with 11 bases separating them. The CDR3 sequence is 11 residues long. The chain's CDR3 is CASQTGTGYTF. DNA for the CDR3: TGTGCCAGCCAAACAGGAACTGGCTACACCTTC. Using reference TRBV2 and TRBJ1-2 for the parts outside the CDR3, the full variable domain is EPEVTQTPSHQVTQMGQEVILRCVPISNHLYFYWYRQILGQKVEFLVSFYNNEISEKSEIFDDQFSVERPDGSNFTLKIRSTKLEDSAMYFCASQTGTGYTFGSGTRLTVV.